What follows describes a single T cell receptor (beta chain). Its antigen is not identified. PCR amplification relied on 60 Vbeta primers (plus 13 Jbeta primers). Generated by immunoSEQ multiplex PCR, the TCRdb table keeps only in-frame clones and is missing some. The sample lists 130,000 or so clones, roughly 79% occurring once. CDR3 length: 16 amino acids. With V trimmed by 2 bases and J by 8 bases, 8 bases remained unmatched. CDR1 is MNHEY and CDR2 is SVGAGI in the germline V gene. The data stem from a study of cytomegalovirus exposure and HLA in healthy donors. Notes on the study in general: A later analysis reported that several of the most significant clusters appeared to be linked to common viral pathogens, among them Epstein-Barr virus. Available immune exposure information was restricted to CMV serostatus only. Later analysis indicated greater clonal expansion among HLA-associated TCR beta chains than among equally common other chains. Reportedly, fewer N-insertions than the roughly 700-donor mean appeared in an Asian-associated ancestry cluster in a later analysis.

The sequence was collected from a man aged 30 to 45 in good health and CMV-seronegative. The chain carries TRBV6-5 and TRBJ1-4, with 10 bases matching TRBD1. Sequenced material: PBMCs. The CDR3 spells CASSYMETGGQEKLFF. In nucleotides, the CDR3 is TGTGCCAGCAGTTACATGGAGACAGGGGGCCAGGAAAAACTGTTTTTT.